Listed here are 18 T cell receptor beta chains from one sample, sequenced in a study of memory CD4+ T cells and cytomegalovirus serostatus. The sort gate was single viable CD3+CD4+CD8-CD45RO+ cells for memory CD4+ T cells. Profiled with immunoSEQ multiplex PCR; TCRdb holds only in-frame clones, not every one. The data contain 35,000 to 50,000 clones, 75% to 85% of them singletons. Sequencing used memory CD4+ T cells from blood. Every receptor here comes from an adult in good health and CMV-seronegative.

This CDR3 is CASSQVLFDTQYF. The CDR3 nucleotides read TGCGCCAGCAGCCAAGTGCTGTTCGATACGCAGTATTTT. The chain has TRBV4-3 and TRBJ2-3; D unresolved. Trimming stripped 1 base from V and 6 bases from J, with 8 bases between. This CDR3 is 13 amino acids long. Germline assignment: CDR1 LGHNA and CDR2 YSLEER.

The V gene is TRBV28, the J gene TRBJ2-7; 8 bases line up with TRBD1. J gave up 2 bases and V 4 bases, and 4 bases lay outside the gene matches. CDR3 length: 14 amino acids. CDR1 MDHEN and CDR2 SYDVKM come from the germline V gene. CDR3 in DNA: TGTGCCAGCAGTTCTACGGACAGGGCCTACGAGCAGTACTTC. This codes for CASSSTDRAYEQYF.

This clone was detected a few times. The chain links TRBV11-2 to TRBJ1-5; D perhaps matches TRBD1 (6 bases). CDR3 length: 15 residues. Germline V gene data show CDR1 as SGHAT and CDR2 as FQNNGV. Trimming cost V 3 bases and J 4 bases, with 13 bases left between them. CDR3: CASSLSGERNQPQHF. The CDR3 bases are TGTGCCAGCAGCTTGTCAGGGGAAAGGAATCAGCCCCAGCATTTT.

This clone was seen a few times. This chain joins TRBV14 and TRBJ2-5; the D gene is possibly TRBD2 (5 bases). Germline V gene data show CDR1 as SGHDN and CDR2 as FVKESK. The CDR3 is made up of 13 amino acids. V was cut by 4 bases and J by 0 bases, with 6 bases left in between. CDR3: CASSPGYQETQYF. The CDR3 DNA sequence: TGTGCCAGCAGCCCGGGGTACCAAGAGACCCAGTACTTC.

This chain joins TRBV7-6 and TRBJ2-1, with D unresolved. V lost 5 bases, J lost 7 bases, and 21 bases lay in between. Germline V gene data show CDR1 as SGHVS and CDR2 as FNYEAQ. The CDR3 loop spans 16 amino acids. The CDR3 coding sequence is TGTGCCAGCAGCCGTTGGACCTTCTCCAGTGGGAATGAGCAGTTCTTC. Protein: CASSRWTFSSGNEQFF.

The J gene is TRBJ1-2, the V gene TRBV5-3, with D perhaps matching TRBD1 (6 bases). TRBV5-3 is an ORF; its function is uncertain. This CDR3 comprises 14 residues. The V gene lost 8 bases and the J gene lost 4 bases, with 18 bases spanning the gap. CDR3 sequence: CASTDRGAGYGYTF. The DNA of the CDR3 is TGTGCCAGCACCGACCGGGGGGCGGGCTATGGCTACACCTTC.

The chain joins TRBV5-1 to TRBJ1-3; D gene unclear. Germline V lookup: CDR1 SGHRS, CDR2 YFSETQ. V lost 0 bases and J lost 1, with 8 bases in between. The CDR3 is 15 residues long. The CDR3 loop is CASSLEGASGNTIYF. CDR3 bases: TGCGCCAGCAGCTTGGAGGGTGCGTCTGGAAACACCATATATTTT.

Here the CDR3 reads CASSRSGDSYEQYF. As DNA, the CDR3 is TGTGCCAGCAGTCGGAGCGGGGACAGCTACGAGCAGTACTTC. The rearrangement links TRBV6-5 to TRBJ2-7, with D possibly being TRBD1 or TRBD2 (7 bases each). The germline V and J ends were trimmed by 5 bases and 3 bases, with 14 bases remaining between them. This CDR3 spans 14 amino acids. Germline V gene lookup returns CDR1 MNHEY and CDR2 SVGAGI.

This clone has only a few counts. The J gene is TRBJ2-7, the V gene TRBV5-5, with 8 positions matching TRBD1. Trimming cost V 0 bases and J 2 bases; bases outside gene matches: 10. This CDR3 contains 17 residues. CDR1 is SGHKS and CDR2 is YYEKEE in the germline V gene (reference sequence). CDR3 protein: CASSLASGRGPTYEQYF. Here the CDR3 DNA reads TGTGCCAGCAGCTTGGCCAGTGGCAGGGGGCCAACCTACGAGCAGTACTTC.

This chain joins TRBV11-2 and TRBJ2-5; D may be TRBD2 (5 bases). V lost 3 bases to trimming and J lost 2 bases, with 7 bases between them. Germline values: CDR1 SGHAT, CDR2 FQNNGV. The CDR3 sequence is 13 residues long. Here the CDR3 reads CASSLDSQETQYF. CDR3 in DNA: TGTGCCAGCAGCTTGGACTCTCAAGAGACCCAGTACTTC.

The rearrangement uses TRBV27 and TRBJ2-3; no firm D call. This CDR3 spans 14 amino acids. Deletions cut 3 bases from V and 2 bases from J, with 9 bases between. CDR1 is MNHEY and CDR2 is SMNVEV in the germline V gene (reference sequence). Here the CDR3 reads CASSFQPTTDTQYF. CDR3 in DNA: TGTGCCAGCAGTTTTCAGCCTACCACAGATACGCAGTATTTT.

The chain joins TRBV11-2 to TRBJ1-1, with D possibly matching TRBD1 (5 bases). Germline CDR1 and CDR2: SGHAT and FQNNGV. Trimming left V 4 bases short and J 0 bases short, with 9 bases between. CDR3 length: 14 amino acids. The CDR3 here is CASSWGRMNTEAFF. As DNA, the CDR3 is TGTGCCAGCAGCTGGGGACGGATGAACACTGAAGCTTTCTTT. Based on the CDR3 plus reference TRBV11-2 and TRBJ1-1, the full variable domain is EAGVAQSPRYKIIEKRQSVAFWCNPISGHATLYWYQQILGQGPKLLIQFQNNGVVDDSQLPKDRFSAERLKGVDSTLKIQPAKLEDSAVYLCASSWGRMNTEAFFGQGTRLTVV.

CDR3 sequence: CASSDPTSSRFWGYTF. The CDR3 DNA reads TGTGCCAGCAGTGATCCTACGTCGTCCCGTTTCTGGGGCTACACCTTC. The chain carries TRBV2 and TRBJ1-2; no firm D call. The CDR3 is 16 amino acids. Trimming took off 3 bases at V and 8 bases at J, with 22 bases between the two ends. Germline V CDR1 and CDR2: SNHLY, FYNNEI.

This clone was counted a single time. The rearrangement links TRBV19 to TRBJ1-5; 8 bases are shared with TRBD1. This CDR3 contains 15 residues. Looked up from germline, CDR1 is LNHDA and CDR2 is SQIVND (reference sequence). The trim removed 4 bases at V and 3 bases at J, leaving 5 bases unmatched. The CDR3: CASSTDRGPNQPQHF. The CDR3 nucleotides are TGTGCCAGTAGTACAGACAGGGGTCCCAATCAGCCCCAGCATTTT.

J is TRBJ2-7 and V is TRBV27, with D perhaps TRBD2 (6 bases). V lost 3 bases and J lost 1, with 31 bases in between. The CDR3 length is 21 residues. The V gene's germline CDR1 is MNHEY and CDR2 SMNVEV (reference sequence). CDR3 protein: CASSFPLNQDLGGDCSYEQYF. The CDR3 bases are TGTGCCAGCAGTTTCCCCTTAAACCAAGATCTAGGAGGGGATTGTTCCTACGAGCAGTACTTC.

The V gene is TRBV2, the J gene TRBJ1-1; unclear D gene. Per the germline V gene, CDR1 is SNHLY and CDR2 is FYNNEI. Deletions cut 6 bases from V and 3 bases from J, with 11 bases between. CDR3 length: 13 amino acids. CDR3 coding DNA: TGTGCCAGCAGCTTAGCGGACGACACTGAAGCTTTCTTT. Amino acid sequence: CASSLADDTEAFF.

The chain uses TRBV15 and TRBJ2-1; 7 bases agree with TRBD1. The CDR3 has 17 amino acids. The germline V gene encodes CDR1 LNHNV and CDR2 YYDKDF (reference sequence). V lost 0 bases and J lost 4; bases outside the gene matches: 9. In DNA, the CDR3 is TGTGCCACCAGCAGAGATCGGGGAACAGGGGTTTACAATGAGCAGTTCTTC. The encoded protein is CATSRDRGTGVYNEQFF.

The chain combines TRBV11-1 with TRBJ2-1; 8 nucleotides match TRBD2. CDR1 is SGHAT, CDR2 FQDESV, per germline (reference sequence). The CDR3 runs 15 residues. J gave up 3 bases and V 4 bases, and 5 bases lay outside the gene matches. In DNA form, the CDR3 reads TGTGCCAGCAGCTATAGCGGGAATCACTACAATGAGCAGTTCTTC. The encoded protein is CASSYSGNHYNEQFF.